Listed here are 16 T cell receptor beta chains from one sample, sequenced in a study of blood T cells in healthy people across ages. Primed by a sample-barcoded 5' primer and a J-beta primer mix, a second PCR proceeded for 7 to 11 cycles. TCRdb processed the 5' RACE reads anew with MiXCR; each CDR3 protein has one entry. The table shows about 780,000 distinct CDR3 sequences, with 46% occurring only once. Sequencing used blood. All receptors come from a man older than 75 in good health.

The chain links TRBV18 to TRBJ2-5; D could derive from TRBD1 or TRBD2 (5 bases each). The ends were cut back, 2 bases at V and 7 bases at J, with 11 bases in the middle. The CDR3 runs to 13 residues. Germline assignment: CDR1 KGHSH and CDR2 LQKENI. CDR3 sequence reads: CASSPRDVGTQYF. DNA for the CDR3: TGTGCCAGCTCACCAAGGGACGTGGGGACCCAGTACTTC.

The chain is built from TRBV6-2 or TRBV6-3 and TRBJ2-1; TRBD2 matches at 7 bases. Germline V lookup: CDR1 MNHEY, CDR2 SVGEGT. With 3 bases clipped from V and 7 bases from J, the junction kept 9 bases outside the gene matches. CDR3 size: 15 residues. DNA for the CDR3: TGTGCCAGCAGTTATGGGGGGGAGGGCCAGAATGAGCAGTTCTTC. The encoded protein is CASSYGGEGQNEQFF.

Many counts were recorded for this clonotype. This sequence joins TRBV7-9 and TRBJ1-2; D unclear. Trimming removed 0 bases at V and 8 bases at J, with 4 bases between. Germline CDR1 and CDR2: SEHNR and FQNEAQ (reference sequence). The CDR3 is 11 amino acids. In DNA form, the CDR3 reads TGTGCCAGCAGCTTAGCGGGCGGCTACACCTTC. This encodes CASSLAGGYTF.

Many counts were recorded for this clonotype. The rearrangement links TRBV7-9 to TRBJ2-3; D remains unclear. The CDR3 has 16 residues. Looked up from germline, CDR1 is SEHNR and CDR2 is FQNEAQ (reference sequence). V lost 1 base and J lost 0, with 11 bases in between. As DNA, the CDR3 is TGTGCCAGCAGCTTAGTACTGGATCTAAGCACAGATACGCAGTATTTT. It is translated as CASSLVLDLSTDTQYF.

V is TRBV27 and J is TRBJ2-7; 15 bases match TRBD2. V was clipped by 4 bases and J by 3 bases; unmatched bases: 7. The CDR3 has 17 amino acids. Germline values: CDR1 MNHEY, CDR2 SMNVEV (reference sequence). The CDR3 reads CASSSLGLAGGLYEQYF. CDR3 bases: TGTGCCAGCAGTTCCCTCGGACTAGCGGGGGGGCTCTACGAGCAGTACTTC.

The chain joins TRBV7-9 to TRBJ2-1; 16 nucleotides match TRBD2. The CDR3 covers 19 residues. CDR1 SEHNR and CDR2 FQNEAQ come from the germline V gene (reference sequence). Trimming cost V 4 bases and J 3 bases; bases outside gene matches: 9. This CDR3 is CASSYEAGLAGGLYNEQFF. Written as DNA, the CDR3 is TGTGCCAGCAGCTACGAAGCGGGACTAGCGGGAGGGCTCTACAATGAGCAGTTCTTC.

The rearrangement links TRBV9 to TRBJ2-7; possibly TRBD2 for D (7 bases). The CDR3 sequence is 16 residues long. The V end lost 0 bases, the J end lost 0 bases, and 13 bases lay between the germline ends. CDR1 is SGDLS and CDR2 is YYNGEE in the germline V gene. For the CDR3, the DNA is TGTGCCAGCAGCGTAGAGGGAGGGGGGGGCTCCTACGAGCAGTACTTC. Amino acids: CASSVEGGGGSYEQYF.

This sequence joins TRBV7-6 and TRBJ2-7; D gene ambiguous. The CDR3 contains 13 residues. V was trimmed by 5 bases and J by 4 bases, leaving 12 bases between them. The germline gives CDR1 SGHVS, CDR2 FNYEAQ. The CDR3 region is CASSLLTEYEQYF. For the CDR3, the DNA is TGTGCCAGCAGCCTATTAACAGAGTACGAGCAGTACTTC.

In its sample, this clonotype was seen a few times. As DNA, the CDR3 is TGTGCCAGCAGCCAGAGGGCCGGGACTAGCGGGAACATTCAGTACTTC. Protein sequence: CASSQRAGTSGNIQYF. This chain uses TRBV3-1 with TRBJ2-4, with 12 positions matching TRBD2. Losses at the gene ends were 3 bases for V and 7 bases for J; bases not matched to a gene: 7. CDR1 and CDR2 (germline): LGHDT, YNNKEL (reference sequence). There are 16 residues in the CDR3.

This chain joins TRBV24-1 and TRBJ2-3; D is uncertain. The CDR3 totals 12 residues. The germline V gene has CDR1 KGHDR and CDR2 SFDVKD. V lost 5 bases to trimming and J lost 6 bases, with 8 bases between them. CDR3 region: CATSGTLDTQYF. The CDR3 nucleotides are TGTGCCACCAGTGGAACACTTGATACGCAGTATTTT.

The chain couples TRBV12-3 or TRBV12-4 to TRBJ2-3, with a weak D call TRBD2 (7 bases). V was trimmed by 3 bases and J by 6 bases, leaving 16 bases between them. CDR3 length: 15 amino acids. CDR3 in amino acids: CASSLARTRGDTQYF. Written as DNA, the CDR3 is TGTGCCAGCAGTTTGGCCCGGACTAGGGGGGATACGCAGTATTTT.

This clonotype has more than one count but fewer than ten. The chain combines TRBV29-1 with TRBJ2-6, with D uncertain. V was pared by 6 bases and J by 2 bases, with 5 bases between. This CDR3 has 12 amino acids. The germline V gene has CDR1 SQVTM and CDR2 ANQGSEA. The CDR3 sequence: CSVHTGANVLTF. As DNA, the CDR3 is TGCAGCGTCCACACTGGGGCCAACGTCCTGACTTTC.

The chain joins TRBV7-9 to TRBJ1-2, with D possibly TRBD1 on 5 matching bases. The length of the CDR3 is 13 residues. V lost 4 bases to trimming and J lost 2 bases, with 8 bases between them. Germline V gene sequence: CDR1 SEHNR, CDR2 FQNEAQ (reference sequence). CDR3 sequence: CASSSRTNYGYTF. CDR3 DNA: TGTGCCAGCAGCTCTCGGACAAACTATGGCTACACCTTC.

The chain has TRBV25-1 and TRBJ1-6, with D hard to call. CDR1 is MGHDK, CDR2 SYGVNS, per germline. This CDR3 is built from 16 residues. V was clipped by 7 bases and J by 6 bases, with 19 bases between them. CDR3 in DNA: TGTGCCAGCAATTCGAGATACTCCGCTCTTAATTCACCCCTCCACTTT. It codes for CASNSRYSALNSPLHF. The full variable domain, its missing parts supplied by reference TRBV25-1 and TRBJ1-6, is EADIYQTPRYLVIGTGKKITLECSQTMGHDKMYWYQQDPGMELHLIHYSYGVNSTEKGDLSSESTVSRIRTEHFPLTLESARPSHTSQYLCASNSRYSALNSPLHFGNGTRLTVT.

This clonotype was recorded only once. Being one base from a much bigger clone, this may be a read error. The J gene is TRBJ2-1, the V gene TRBV3-1; D remains unclear. The CDR3 length is 14 residues. Germline CDR1 reads LGHDT; CDR2 reads YNNKEL (reference sequence). The CDR3 is CASSQRQTINERFF. The CDR3 DNA is TGTGCCAGCAGCCAGCGGCAGACCATCAATGAGCGGTTCTTC.

The gene calls are TRBV7-9 and TRBJ2-5; D possibly corresponds to TRBD1 (6 bases). The DNA end is a closer match to TRBJ2-7, so the J assignment may be wrong. The germline V gene has CDR1 SEHNR and CDR2 FQNEAQ (reference sequence). CDR3 length equals 16 residues. As DNA, the CDR3 is TGTGCCAGCAGCTCCTCCCTCAGGGGCTTGAGCTACGAGCAGTACTTC. This translates into CASSSSLRGLSYEQYF.